Below are 2 T cell receptor beta chains sequenced from a single sample in a study of blood T cell repertoires in COVID-19. Clones were sequenced by immunoSEQ multiplex PCR, and TCRdb holds only the in-frame ones, with some missing. Of about 140,000 clones listed, 75% to 80% are singletons. The sample was peripheral blood. These receptors all stem from a woman between 45 and 60 years old with active or convalescent COVID-19.

This clone has just a few counts. The rearrangement links TRBV14 to TRBJ2-5; D unresolved. The CDR3 has 14 residues. Trimming removed 0 bases at V and 5 bases at J, with 10 bases between. Per the germline V gene, CDR1 is SGHDN and CDR2 is FVKESK. The CDR3 DNA reads TGTGCCAGCAGCCAAGATTGGCTTGGCGAGACCCAGTACTTC. Translation: CASSQDWLGETQYF.

V and J are TRBV19 and TRBJ1-2, with TRBD1 matching 8 bases. V lost 7 bases, J lost 6 bases, and 10 bases stayed unmatched. CDR3 length: 14 amino acids. The V gene's germline CDR1 is LNHDA and CDR2 SQIVND (reference sequence). CDR3 sequence: CASTLIAGGDGYTF. DNA of the CDR3: TGTGCCAGTACCCTTATAGCAGGGGGCGATGGCTACACCTTC.